These 20 T cell receptor beta chains share one sample of origin, sequenced in a study of cytomegalovirus exposure and HLA in healthy donors. Researchers ran the PCR with 60 Vbeta and 13 Jbeta primers. Here immunoSEQ multiplex PCR was the method, and the copy in TCRdb shows in-frame clones only, minus some. The table records more than 95,000 clones, around three quarters of them present only once. The sequencing input was PBMCs. The receptors were sampled from a woman aged 40-49 years in good health and CMV-seropositive.

CDR3 coding DNA: TGCGCCAGCAGCTACCCGGACAGCACCGGGGAGCTGTTTTTT. Protein product: CASSYPDSTGELFF. The V gene is TRBV4-1, the J gene TRBJ2-2; a possible D gene is TRBD1 (6 bases). Looked up from germline, CDR1 is MGHRA and CDR2 is YSYEKL. V was shortened by 5 bases and J by 4 bases, with 11 bases between the two germline ends. The CDR3 extends over 14 amino acids.

The chain carries TRBV28 and TRBJ2-2, with D possibly being TRBD2 (5 bases). The CDR3 contains 14 residues. Trimming cost V 2 bases and J 3 bases, with 7 bases left between them. Germline CDR1 MDHEN, CDR2 SYDVKM. This CDR3 is CASSLLLDTGELFF. CDR3 DNA: TGTGCCAGCAGTTTACTACTAGACACCGGGGAGCTGTTTTTT.

This clone was recorded once. The DNA for the CDR3 is TGTGCCAGCTCACCGACAGGGGGCTCGAACACCGGGGAGCTGTTTTTT. Protein: CASSPTGGSNTGELFF. J is TRBJ2-2 and V is TRBV18; 10 positions agree with TRBD1. Unmatched junction bases numbered 1, after V lost 3 bases and J lost 0 bases. Germline V CDR1 and CDR2: KGHSH, LQKENI. This CDR3 comprises 16 residues.

The rearrangement uses TRBV10-3 and TRBJ2-2; 7 nucleotides agree with TRBD1. V shed 7 bases, J shed 6 bases, and the junction held 14 bases outside the gene matches. Per germline, CDR1 ENHRY and CDR2 SYGVKD. CDR3 size: 16 residues. CDR3 DNA sequence: TGTGCCATCACGTACGGACCAGGGGGTGAAGCCGGGGAGCTGTTTTTT. The encoded protein is CAITYGPGGEAGELFF.

The chain is built from TRBV29-1 and TRBJ1-2, with D tentatively TRBD1 (5 bases). The ends were cut back, 6 bases at V and 5 bases at J, with 10 bases in the middle. Germline CDR1 reads SQVTM; CDR2 reads ANQGSEA. There are 11 residues in the CDR3. The chain's CDR3 is CSVTDSYGYTF. DNA of the CDR3: TGCAGCGTCACCGACAGTTATGGCTACACCTTC.

The J gene is TRBJ2-1, the V gene TRBV28; the match to TRBD1 covers 10 bases. CDR3 length equals 16 residues. V was clipped by 5 bases and J by 4 bases; unmatched bases: 8. The germline gives CDR1 MDHEN, CDR2 SYDVKM. CDR3 nucleotide sequence: TGTGCCAGCAGTCCCCCGGACAGGGGGGTATACAATGAGCAGTTCTTC. It specifies CASSPPDRGVYNEQFF.

Comment on this clone: In the same sample, other DNA sequences code for this CDR3. V usage is TRBV16 and J usage is TRBJ2-7, with 10 bases aligning to TRBD1. The CDR3 is 15 amino acids. V lost 2 bases and J lost 5; bases outside the gene matches: 6. Germline assignment: CDR1 KGHSY and CDR2 FQNENV. This CDR3 reads CASSQIWTGGHEQYF. CDR3 bases: TGTGCCAGCAGCCAAATATGGACAGGGGGTCACGAGCAGTACTTC.

The chain employs TRBV9 and TRBJ2-7; 9 nucleotides match TRBD1. Germline CDR1 SGDLS, CDR2 YYNGEE. The CDR3 consists of 15 residues. V shed 0 bases, J shed 1 base, and the junction held 2 bases outside the gene matches. For the CDR3, the DNA is TGTGCCAGCAGCGTAGGGGACAGGGTTTCCTACGAGCAGTACTTC. This translates into CASSVGDRVSYEQYF.

V gene TRBV27 combines with J gene TRBJ2-7, with D maybe TRBD1 (5 bases). The CDR3 is 13 residues long. The germline gives CDR1 MNHEY, CDR2 SMNVEV (reference sequence). The V and J ends lost 2 bases and 7 bases respectively, with 12 bases between them. Here the CDR3 DNA reads TGTGCCAGCAGTTTAGCAGGGCTGGGGGAGCAGTACTTC. Its translation is CASSLAGLGEQYF.

The rearrangement uses TRBV20-1 and TRBJ1-5, with D perhaps matching TRBD1 (5 bases). The CDR3 length is 11 residues. Germline V gene lookup returns CDR1 DFQATT and CDR2 SNEGSKA (reference sequence). V lost 6 bases and J 6 bases, leaving 9 bases between the germline ends. CDR3 loop: CSASGGQPQHF. Here the CDR3 DNA reads TGCAGTGCGAGCGGGGGTCAGCCCCAGCATTTT.

This sequence joins TRBV11-2 and TRBJ1-1; 7 positions agree with TRBD1. J lost 1 base, V lost 6 bases, and 2 bases had no gene match. CDR3 length: 13 amino acids. The germline gives CDR1 SGHAT, CDR2 FQNNGV. CDR3: CASRGQPNTEAFF. The CDR3 DNA reads TGTGCCAGCAGGGGACAGCCGAACACTGAAGCTTTCTTT.

This chain connects TRBV23-1 to TRBJ1-5, with 10 nucleotides matching TRBD1. TRBV23-1 is an ORF; its function is uncertain. This CDR3 has 14 amino acids. V lost 8 bases to trimming and J lost 7 bases; unmatched junction nucleotides: 8. CDR3 sequence (DNA): TGCGCCAGCCGGGACAGGGGCCACCACCAGCCCCAGCATTTT. Its translation is CASRDRGHHQPQHF.

The chain couples TRBV11-2 to TRBJ2-4; D is perhaps TRBD2 (6 bases). The ends were cut back, 1 base at V and 0 bases at J, with 16 bases in the middle. The CDR3 has 18 residues. Germline CDR1 is SGHAT and CDR2 is FQNNGV. Here the CDR3 reads CASSLGGPAGLAKNIQYF. The CDR3 nucleotides are TGTGCCAGCAGCTTAGGTGGACCGGCGGGACTAGCCAAAAACATTCAGTACTTC. Drawing the rest from reference TRBV11-2 and TRBJ2-4, the complete variable domain is EAGVAQSPRYKIIEKRQSVAFWCNPISGHATLYWYQQILGQGPKLLIQFQNNGVVDDSQLPKDRFSAERLKGVDSTLKIQPAKLEDSAVYLCASSLGGPAGLAKNIQYFGAGTRLSVL.

The sample holds a few counts of this clone. The chain couples TRBV11-3 to TRBJ2-3; 14 bases map to TRBD2. This CDR3 region has 16 residues. Trimming removed 5 bases from V and 5 bases from J; junction bases left unmatched: 6. In germline, CDR1 is SGHNT, CDR2 YENEEA. As DNA, the CDR3 is TGTGCCAGCAGCCGGAGGACTAGCGGGGGGCAAGATACGCAGTATTTT. Its protein is CASSRRTSGGQDTQYF.

CDR3 residues: CASRDTGGTGELFF. In DNA, the CDR3 is TGTGCCAGCCGAGATACAGGTGGCACCGGGGAGCTGTTTTTT. J is TRBJ2-2 and V is TRBV6-5; perhaps TRBD1 as D (5 bases). Per the germline V gene, CDR1 is MNHEY and CDR2 is SVGAGI. The CDR3 runs to 14 residues. The V gene lost 8 bases and the J gene lost 4 bases, with 14 bases spanning the gap.

The V and J genes are TRBV11-2 and TRBJ2-5; D is ambiguous. The CDR3 spans 15 residues. With 0 bases removed from V and 7 bases from J, the gap between germline ends came to 15 bases. CDR1 and CDR2 from the germline V gene are SGHAT and FQNNGV. As DNA, the CDR3 is TGTGCCAGCAGCTTAGAATTCCTCTCGACGGGGACCCAGTACTTC. This encodes CASSLEFLSTGTQYF.

There are a few counts of this clone. This rearrangement joins TRBV19 to TRBJ2-7; a weak D match, TRBD2 (5 bases). From germline, CDR1 is LNHDA and CDR2 SQIVND (reference sequence). CDR3 length: 15 residues. The V and J ends lost 3 bases and 6 bases respectively, with 18 bases between them. The CDR3: CASSIRKLVGAEQYF. The CDR3 coding sequence is TGTGCCAGTAGTATTCGGAAACTAGTAGGCGCCGAGCAGTACTTC.

This clone was detected only once. This chain connects TRBV9 to TRBJ2-1; 11 bases are shared with TRBD2. The CDR3 consists of 17 residues. Germline CDR1 SGDLS, CDR2 YYNGEE. V lost 3 bases to trimming and J lost 4 bases; unmatched junction nucleotides: 9. CDR3 region: CASSDSGTSGLYNEQFF. The CDR3 DNA reads TGTGCCAGCAGCGACTCCGGGACTAGCGGTTTATACAATGAGCAGTTCTTC.

The chain has TRBV7-3 and TRBJ1-1; 7 bases align to TRBD1. The trim removed 5 bases at V and 6 bases at J, leaving 12 bases unmatched. Germline lookup yields CDR1 SGHTA and CDR2 FQGTGA. This CDR3 spans 15 amino acids. This CDR3 is CASSQKGGAGAEAFF. Written as DNA, the CDR3 is TGTGCCAGCAGCCAGAAAGGGGGCGCCGGCGCTGAAGCTTTCTTT.

This clone has only a few counts. The genes are TRBV14 and TRBJ1-1, with 8 bases aligning to TRBD1. V shed 4 bases, J shed 4 bases, and the junction held 11 bases outside the gene matches. Germline V lookup: CDR1 SGHDN, CDR2 FVKESK. The CDR3 extends over 16 amino acids. The CDR3 loop is CASSPLTGESSTEAFF. The CDR3 DNA is TGTGCCAGCAGCCCGTTGACAGGGGAATCGTCCACTGAAGCTTTCTTT.